This is a list of T cell receptor beta chains from one sample in a study of beta chain features in type 1 diabetes. Here immunoSEQ multiplex PCR was the method, and the copy in TCRdb shows in-frame clones only, minus some. The sample holds some 190,000 clones, under 9.5% seen once. Specimen: central memory CD4+ T cells from blood. The source of these receptors is a man aged 18 to 30 with type 1 diabetes. CDR3s include the opening cysteine and the closing phenylalanine or tryptophan. The D gene is left open where the match is weak. Size values are once, few and many counts, or a class for expanded clones, and some rows have none.

clone_size: .
v_call: TRBV10-3
j_call: TRBJ2-7
d_call: TRBD2
cdr3_nt: TGTGCCATCAGGGGACTAGCGGGAACCTACGAGCAGTACTTC
cdr3_aa: CAIRGLAGTYEQYF

clone_size: .
v_call: TRBV2
j_call: TRBJ1-2
d_call: .
cdr3_nt: TGTGCCAGCAGTGAAGGGAGGGCACCCTATGGCTACACCTTC
cdr3_aa: CASSEGRAPYGYTF

clone_size: .
v_call: TRBV6-4
j_call: TRBJ2-5
d_call: .
cdr3_nt: TGTGCCACCGCCCGTGGACTCGGGGAGACCCAGTACTTC
cdr3_aa: CATARGLGETQYF

clone_size: .
v_call: TRBV18
j_call: TRBJ1-2
d_call: TRBD1
cdr3_nt: TGTGCCAGCTCACCGGACAGGGAGACCTATGGCTACACCTTC
cdr3_aa: CASSPDRETYGYTF

clone_size: .
v_call: TRBV18
j_call: TRBJ2-2
d_call: .
cdr3_nt: TGTGCCGGACGTAGCGGAACCGGGGAGCTGTTTTTT
cdr3_aa: CAGRSGTGELFF

clone_size: .
v_call: TRBV5-1
j_call: TRBJ1-4
d_call: .
cdr3_nt: TGCGCCAGCAGCTTGGAACCCCGGCGGAATGAAAAACTGTTTTTT
cdr3_aa: CASSLEPRRNEKLFF

clone_size: .
v_call: TRBV4-1
j_call: TRBJ2-7
d_call: .
cdr3_nt: TGCGCCAGCAGCCAAGACTTTAATGCAGGCCCCTACGAGCAGTACTTC
cdr3_aa: CASSQDFNAGPYEQYF

clone_size: .
v_call: TRBV9
j_call: TRBJ1-2
d_call: .
cdr3_nt: TGTGCCAGCAGCGATGGGGGCGGCTATGGCTACACCTTC
cdr3_aa: CASSDGGGYGYTF

clone_size: .
v_call: TRBV5-4
j_call: TRBJ1-2
d_call: TRBD1
cdr3_nt: TGTGCCAGCAGCTATAGGGCAGGGGGCGATGGCTACACCTTC
cdr3_aa: CASSYRAGGDGYTF

clone_size: few
v_call: TRBV7-6
j_call: TRBJ2-7
d_call: .
cdr3_nt: TGTGCCAGCAGCTCACAGGGCTACGAGCAGTACTTC
cdr3_aa: CASSSQGYEQYF

clone_size: .
v_call: TRBV5-8
j_call: TRBJ2-7
d_call: TRBD2
cdr3_nt: TGTGCCAGCAGCTCTCGAGCGGGGGGATACGAGCAGTACTTC
cdr3_aa: CASSSRAGGYEQYF

clone_size: .
v_call: TRBV6-6
j_call: TRBJ1-4
d_call: .
cdr3_nt: TGTGCCAGCAGTGACCTCTCGCGACAGGCCGAAAAACTGTTTTTT
cdr3_aa: CASSDLSRQAEKLFF

clone_size: few
v_call: TRBV28
j_call: TRBJ2-7
d_call: TRBD1
cdr3_nt: TGTGCCAGCAGTAGGACAGGGGGCTCCTACGAGCAGTACTTC
cdr3_aa: CASSRTGGSYEQYF

clone_size: few
v_call: TRBV4-2
j_call: TRBJ1-4
d_call: .
cdr3_nt: TGTGCCAGCAGCCAAGATCATGCAGGGCGGGAAAAACTGTTTTTT
cdr3_aa: CASSQDHAGREKLFF

clone_size: few
v_call: TRBV7-9
j_call: TRBJ2-7
d_call: TRBD2
cdr3_nt: TGTGCCAGCAGCTCTCCACTAGCGGCAAGGGACGAGCAGTACTTC
cdr3_aa: CASSSPLAARDEQYF

clone_size: few
v_call: TRBV7-6
j_call: TRBJ2-3
d_call: .
cdr3_nt: TGTGCCAGCAGCTTAGTGGGGCCCACAGATACGCAGTATTTT
cdr3_aa: CASSLVGPTDTQYF

clone_size: few
v_call: TRBV18
j_call: TRBJ2-1
d_call: TRBD2
cdr3_nt: TGTGCCAGCTCGCGACTAGCGGGAGAATACAATGAGCAGTTCTTC
cdr3_aa: CASSRLAGEYNEQFF

clone_size: few
v_call: TRBV9
j_call: TRBJ2-1
d_call: .
cdr3_nt: TGTGCCAGCAGCGTACGCGGGGGCTACGAGCGGGAGTTCTTC
cdr3_aa: CASSVRGGYEREFF

clone_size: .
v_call: TRBV29-1
j_call: TRBJ1-1
d_call: TRBD1
cdr3_nt: TGCAGCATTCAGAGGGGGCAACGGGGTGAAGCTTTCTTT
cdr3_aa: CSIQRGQRGEAFF

clone_size: .
v_call: TRBV5-4
j_call: TRBJ2-3
d_call: TRBD2
cdr3_nt: TGTGCCAGCACCACACGCGGGGGGGGCACAGATACGCAGTATTTT
cdr3_aa: CASTTRGGGTDTQYF

clone_size: .
v_call: TRBV19
j_call: TRBJ2-2
d_call: TRBD2
cdr3_nt: TGTGCCAGTAGTATAGAGAAGACTAGCGGCCCAAACACCGGGGAGCTGTTTTTT
cdr3_aa: CASSIEKTSGPNTGELFF

clone_size: many
v_call: TRBV19
j_call: TRBJ1-2
d_call: .
cdr3_nt: TGTGCCAGCGGACAGCCTAACTATGGCTACACCTTC
cdr3_aa: CASGQPNYGYTF

clone_size: .
v_call: TRBV5-4
j_call: TRBJ2-6
d_call: .
cdr3_nt: TGTGCCAGCAGCTCCAACAGCGGGCGAACACGCTCTGGGGCCAACGTCCTGACTTTC
cdr3_aa: CASSSNSGRTRSGANVLTF

clone_size: few
v_call: TRBV4-3
j_call: TRBJ1-1
d_call: .
cdr3_nt: TGCGCCAGCAGCCCGGAACCCACAGGGCTGAACACTGAAGCTTTCTTT
cdr3_aa: CASSPEPTGLNTEAFF

clone_size: few
v_call: TRBV4-2
j_call: TRBJ2-4
d_call: TRBD2
cdr3_nt: TGTGCCAGCAGCCAAGAAAGGACTAGTCCGCACATTCAGTACTTC
cdr3_aa: CASSQERTSPHIQYF

clone_size: few
v_call: TRBV6-1
j_call: TRBJ1-1
d_call: .
cdr3_nt: TGTGCCAGCAGCAGAGAGGGCACTGAAGCTTTCTTT
cdr3_aa: CASSREGTEAFF

clone_size: few
v_call: TRBV6-5
j_call: TRBJ2-7
d_call: TRBD2
cdr3_nt: TGTGCCAGCAGGGTGCGACTAGCGGGAGGCCACGAGCAGTACTTC
cdr3_aa: CASRVRLAGGHEQYF

clone_size: .
v_call: TRBV29-1
j_call: TRBJ1-2
d_call: .
cdr3_nt: TGCAGCGTTGGCCGCGCAGGGCTTTCCTATGGCTACACCTTC
cdr3_aa: CSVGRAGLSYGYTF

clone_size: few
v_call: TRBV5-1
j_call: TRBJ2-3
d_call: TRBD2
cdr3_nt: TGCGCCAGCACCCTCGCTAGCGGGACAGATACGCAGTATTTT
cdr3_aa: CASTLASGTDTQYF

clone_size: few
v_call: TRBV7-2
j_call: TRBJ2-5
d_call: TRBD1
cdr3_nt: TGTGCCAGCAGCCCCTGGGACAGAGTTCAAGAGACCCAGTACTTC
cdr3_aa: CASSPWDRVQETQYF

clone_size: few
v_call: TRBV10-3
j_call: TRBJ1-2
d_call: .
cdr3_nt: TGTGCCATCAGTGACGTCAACAGCTATGGCTACACCTTC
cdr3_aa: CAISDVNSYGYTF

clone_size: .
v_call: TRBV4-2
j_call: TRBJ2-3
d_call: .
cdr3_nt: TGTGCCAGCAGCCAAGACCAGGGGAAAGATACGCAGTATTTT
cdr3_aa: CASSQDQGKDTQYF

clone_size: .
v_call: TRBV11-3
j_call: TRBJ2-5
d_call: .
cdr3_nt: TGTGCCAGCAGCTTAGTCTCAGGGGTAGGGGAGACCCAGTACTTC
cdr3_aa: CASSLVSGVGETQYF

clone_size: .
v_call: TRBV29-1
j_call: TRBJ2-5
d_call: TRBD1
cdr3_nt: TGCAGCGTGGGGACAGGGGGGGTCCAAGAGACCCAGTACTTC
cdr3_aa: CSVGTGGVQETQYF

clone_size: .
v_call: TRBV5-4
j_call: TRBJ1-6
d_call: .
cdr3_nt: TGTGCCAGCAGCTTGGCCATTACAGATAATTCACCCCTCCACTTT
cdr3_aa: CASSLAITDNSPLHF

clone_size: .
v_call: TRBV18
j_call: TRBJ2-1
d_call: .
cdr3_nt: TGTGCCAGCTCACCATCGAGGACGGGGAAGCAGTTCTTC
cdr3_aa: CASSPSRTGKQFF

clone_size: .
v_call: TRBV7-2
j_call: TRBJ2-1
d_call: .
cdr3_nt: TGTGCCAGCAGCTTAGCGAGGAGCTCCTACAATGAGCAGTTCTTC
cdr3_aa: CASSLARSSYNEQFF

clone_size: .
v_call: TRBV7-7
j_call: TRBJ2-7
d_call: .
cdr3_nt: TGTGCCAGCAGCCCCCGGGTTGCAGGGGAGCAGTACTTC
cdr3_aa: CASSPRVAGEQYF

clone_size: .
v_call: TRBV7-9
j_call: TRBJ2-3
d_call: .
cdr3_nt: TGTGCCAGCAGCTTAGATCGGGGGGCTGAAACGCAGTATTTT
cdr3_aa: CASSLDRGAETQYF

clone_size: .
v_call: TRBV5-4
j_call: TRBJ2-5
d_call: TRBD2
cdr3_nt: TGTGCCAGCAGCCCCGGGACTAGCGGGGGGGCCCTGGAGACCCAGTACTTC
cdr3_aa: CASSPGTSGGALETQYF

clone_size: few
v_call: TRBV4-2
j_call: TRBJ1-4
d_call: .
cdr3_nt: TGTGCCAGCAGCCAAGAACCGGGAACTAATGAAAAACTGTTTTTT
cdr3_aa: CASSQEPGTNEKLFF